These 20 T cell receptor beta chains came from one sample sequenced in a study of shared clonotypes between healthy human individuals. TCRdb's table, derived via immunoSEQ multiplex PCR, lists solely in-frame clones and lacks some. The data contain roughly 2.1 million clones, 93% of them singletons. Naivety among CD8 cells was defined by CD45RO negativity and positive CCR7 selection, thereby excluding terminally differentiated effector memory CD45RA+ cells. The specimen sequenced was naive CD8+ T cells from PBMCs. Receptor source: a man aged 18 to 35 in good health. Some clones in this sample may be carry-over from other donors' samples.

The CDR3 sequence is CASSTDRGLYEQYF. Here the CDR3 DNA reads TGTGCCAGCAGTACGGACAGGGGGCTTTACGAGCAGTACTTC. The V call is TRBV28, the J call TRBJ2-7; TRBD1 matches at 11 bases. This CDR3 spans 14 amino acids. J lost 4 bases, V lost 5 bases, and 4 bases had no gene match. Germline V CDR1 and CDR2: MDHEN, SYDVKM.

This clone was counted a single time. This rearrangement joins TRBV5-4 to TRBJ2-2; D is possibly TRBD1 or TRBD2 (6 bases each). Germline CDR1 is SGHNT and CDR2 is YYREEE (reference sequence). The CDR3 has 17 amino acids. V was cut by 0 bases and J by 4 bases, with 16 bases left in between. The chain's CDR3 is CASSLERQGRGTGELFF. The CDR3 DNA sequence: TGTGCCAGCAGCTTGGAAAGGCAGGGGCGGGGCACCGGGGAGCTGTTTTTT.

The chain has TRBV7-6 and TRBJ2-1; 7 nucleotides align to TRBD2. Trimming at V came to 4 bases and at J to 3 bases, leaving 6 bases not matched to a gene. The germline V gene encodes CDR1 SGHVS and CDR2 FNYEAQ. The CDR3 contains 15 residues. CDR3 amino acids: CASSSSGPIYNEQFF. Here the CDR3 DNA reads TGTGCCAGCAGCTCTAGCGGTCCAATCTACAATGAGCAGTTCTTC.

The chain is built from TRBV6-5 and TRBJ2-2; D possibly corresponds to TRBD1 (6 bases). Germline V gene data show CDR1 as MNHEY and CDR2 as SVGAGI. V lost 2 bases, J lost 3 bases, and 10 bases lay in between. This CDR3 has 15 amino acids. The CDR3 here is CASSYTGSDTGELFF. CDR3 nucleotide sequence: TGTGCCAGCAGTTACACAGGGAGCGACACCGGGGAGCTGTTTTTT.

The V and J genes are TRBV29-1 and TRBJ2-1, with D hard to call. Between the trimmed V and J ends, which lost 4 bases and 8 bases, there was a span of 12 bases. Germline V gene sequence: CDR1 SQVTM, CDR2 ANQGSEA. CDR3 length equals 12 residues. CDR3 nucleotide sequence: TGCAGCGTTGGTATGGGGTTCTATGAGCAGTTCTTC. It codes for CSVGMGFYEQFF.

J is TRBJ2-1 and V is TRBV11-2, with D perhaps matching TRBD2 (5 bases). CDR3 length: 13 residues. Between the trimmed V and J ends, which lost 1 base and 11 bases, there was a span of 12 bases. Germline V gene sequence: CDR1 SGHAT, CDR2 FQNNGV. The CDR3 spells CASSLGVDYQQFF. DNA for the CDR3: TGTGCCAGCAGCTTAGGCGTTGACTATCAGCAGTTCTTC.

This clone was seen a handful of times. The CDR3 sequence is CASSIGAGMGTEAFF. Here the CDR3 DNA reads TGTGCCAGTAGTATCGGGGCAGGGATGGGCACTGAAGCTTTCTTT. The chain uses TRBV19 and TRBJ1-1, with D perhaps TRBD1 (5 bases). With 3 bases removed from V and 4 bases from J, the gap between germline ends came to 15 bases. This CDR3 region has 15 residues. Looked up from germline, CDR1 is LNHDA and CDR2 is SQIVND (reference sequence).

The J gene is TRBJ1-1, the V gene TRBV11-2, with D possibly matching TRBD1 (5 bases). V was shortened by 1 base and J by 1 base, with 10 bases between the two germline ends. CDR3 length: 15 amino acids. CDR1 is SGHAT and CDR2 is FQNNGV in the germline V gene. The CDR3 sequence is CASSLGRAPNTEAFF. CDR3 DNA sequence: TGTGCCAGCAGCTTAGGCAGGGCACCGAACACTGAAGCTTTCTTT.

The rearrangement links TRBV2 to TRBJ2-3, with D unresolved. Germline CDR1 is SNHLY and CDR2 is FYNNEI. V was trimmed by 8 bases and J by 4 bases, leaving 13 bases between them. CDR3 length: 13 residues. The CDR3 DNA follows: TGTGCCAGCTGGGCGGCCGGCCCAGATACGCAGTATTTT. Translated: CASWAAGPDTQYF.

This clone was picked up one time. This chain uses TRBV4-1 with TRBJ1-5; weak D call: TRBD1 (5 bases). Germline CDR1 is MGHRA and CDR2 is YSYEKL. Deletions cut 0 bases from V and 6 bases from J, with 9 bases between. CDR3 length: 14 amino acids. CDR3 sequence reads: CASSQETGPQPQHF. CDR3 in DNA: TGCGCCAGCAGCCAAGAAACAGGACCTCAGCCCCAGCATTTT.

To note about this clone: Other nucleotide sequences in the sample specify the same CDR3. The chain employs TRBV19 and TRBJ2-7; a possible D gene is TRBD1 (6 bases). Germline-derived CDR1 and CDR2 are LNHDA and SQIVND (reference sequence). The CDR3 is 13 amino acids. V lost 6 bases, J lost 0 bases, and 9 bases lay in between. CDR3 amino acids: CASSLDSSYEQYF. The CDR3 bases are TGTGCCAGTAGCTTGGACAGCTCCTACGAGCAGTACTTC. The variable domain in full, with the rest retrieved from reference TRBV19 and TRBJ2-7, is DGGITQSPKYLFRKEGQNVTLSCEQNLNHDAMYWYRQDPGQGLRLIYYSQIVNDFQKGDIAEGYSVSREKKESFPLTVTSAQKNPTAFYLCASSLDSSYEQYFGPGTRLTVT.

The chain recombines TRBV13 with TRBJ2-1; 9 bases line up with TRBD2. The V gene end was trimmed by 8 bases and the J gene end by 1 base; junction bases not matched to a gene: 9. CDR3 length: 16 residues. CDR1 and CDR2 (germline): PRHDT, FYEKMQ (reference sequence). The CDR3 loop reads CASLRREGSSYNEQFF. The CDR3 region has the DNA TGTGCCAGCTTGAGGCGGGAGGGTAGTTCCTACAATGAGCAGTTCTTC.

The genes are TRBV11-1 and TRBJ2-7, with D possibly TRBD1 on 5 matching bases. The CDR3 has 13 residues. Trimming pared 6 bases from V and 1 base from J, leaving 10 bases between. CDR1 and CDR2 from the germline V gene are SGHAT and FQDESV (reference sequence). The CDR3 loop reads CASRSTASYEQYF. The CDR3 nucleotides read TGTGCCAGCAGATCGACAGCATCCTACGAGCAGTACTTC. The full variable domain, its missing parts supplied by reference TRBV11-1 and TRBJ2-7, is EAEVAQSPRYKITEKSQAVAFWCDPISGHATLYWYRQILGQGPELLVQFQDESVVDDSQLPKDRFSAERLKGVDSTLKIQPAELGDSAMYLCASRSTASYEQYFGPGTRLTVT.

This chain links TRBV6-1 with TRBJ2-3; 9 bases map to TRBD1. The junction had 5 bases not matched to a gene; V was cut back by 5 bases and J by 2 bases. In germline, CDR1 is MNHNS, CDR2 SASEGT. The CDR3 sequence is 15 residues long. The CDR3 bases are TGTGCCAGCAGTCCTTACAGGGGGCCCACAGATACGCAGTATTTT. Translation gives CASSPYRGPTDTQYF.

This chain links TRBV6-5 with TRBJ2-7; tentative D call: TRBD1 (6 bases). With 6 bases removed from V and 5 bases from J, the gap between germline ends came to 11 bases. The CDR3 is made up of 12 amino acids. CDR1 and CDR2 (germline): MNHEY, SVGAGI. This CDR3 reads CASRAGAHEQYF. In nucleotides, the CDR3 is TGTGCCAGCAGGGCAGGGGCCCACGAGCAGTACTTC.

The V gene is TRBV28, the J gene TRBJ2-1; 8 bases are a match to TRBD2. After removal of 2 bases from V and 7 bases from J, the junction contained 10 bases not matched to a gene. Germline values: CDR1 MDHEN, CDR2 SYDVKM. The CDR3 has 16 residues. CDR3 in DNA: TGTGCCAGCAGTTTAGAACCGTCAAGCGGGAGAAATGAGCAGTTCTTC. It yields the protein CASSLEPSSGRNEQFF.

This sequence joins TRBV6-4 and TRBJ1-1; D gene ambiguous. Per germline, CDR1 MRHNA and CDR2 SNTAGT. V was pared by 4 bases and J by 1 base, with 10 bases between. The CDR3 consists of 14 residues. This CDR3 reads CASSGGLWNTEAFF. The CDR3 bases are TGTGCCAGCAGTGGCGGTTTATGGAACACTGAAGCTTTCTTT.

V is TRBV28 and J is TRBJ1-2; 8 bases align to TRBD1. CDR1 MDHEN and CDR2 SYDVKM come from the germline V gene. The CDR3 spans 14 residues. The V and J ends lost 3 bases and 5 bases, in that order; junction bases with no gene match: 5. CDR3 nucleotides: TGTGCCAGCAGTTTTGGGGACAGGCCGTATGGCTACACCTTC. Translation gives CASSFGDRPYGYTF.

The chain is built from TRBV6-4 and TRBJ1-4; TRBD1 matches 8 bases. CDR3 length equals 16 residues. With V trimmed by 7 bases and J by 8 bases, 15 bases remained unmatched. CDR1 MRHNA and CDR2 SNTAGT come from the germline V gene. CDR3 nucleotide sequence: TGTGCCAGCACGGGACAGGTGAAACCCGATGAAGAAAAACTGTTTTTT. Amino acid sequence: CASTGQVKPDEEKLFF.

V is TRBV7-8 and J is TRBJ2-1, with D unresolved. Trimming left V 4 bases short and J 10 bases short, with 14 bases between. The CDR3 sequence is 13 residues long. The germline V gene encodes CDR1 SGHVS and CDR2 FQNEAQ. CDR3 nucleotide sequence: TGTGCCAGCAGCTCGCCCACCATGCACGAGCAGTTCTTC. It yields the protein CASSSPTMHEQFF. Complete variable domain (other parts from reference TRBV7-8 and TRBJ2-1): GAGVSQSPRYKVAKRGQDVALRCDPISGHVSLFWYQQALGQGPEFLTYFQNEAQLDKSGLPSDRFFAERPEGSVSTLKIQRTQQEDSAVYLCASSSPTMHEQFFGPGTRLTVL.